This TCR beta chain stems from a study of blood T cell repertoires in COVID-19. Authors' data handling: For nucleated cells, counts were estimated from reference gene primer amplification. TCRdb's copy holds only in-frame clones and misses some; the assay was immunoSEQ multiplex PCR. Clone size and the V and J calls come from that table; the DNA yielded D and trimming. The sample has tens of thousands of clones, more than 75% seen once; the top ten hold 5.1%. Germline V lookup: CDR1 SGHKS, CDR2 YYEKEE (reference sequence). Losses at the gene ends were 1 base for V and 4 bases for J; bases not matched to a gene: 3. There are 15 residues in the CDR3.

The receptor was isolated from a man older than 75 in a cohort sampled during active COVID-19. What was sequenced was peripheral blood. The chain uses TRBV5-5 and TRBJ1-3, with 9 bases fitting TRBD1. CDR3: CASSLTGTGGNTIYF. The CDR3 DNA follows: TGTGCCAGCAGCTTGACCGGGACAGGGGGAAACACCATATATTTT.